The TCR beta chain described here comes from a study of T cell changes during pregnancy in multiple sclerosis. Repertoires were generated with immunoSEQ multiplex PCR, while TCRdb's copy carries only in-frame clones and drops some. The sample shows about 44,000 clones, approximately 90% of them seen only once. This clone was seen once. V was shortened by 5 bases and J by 7 bases, with 17 bases between the two germline ends. CDR1 and CDR2 (germline): SEHNR, FQNEAQ (reference sequence). The CDR3 spans 14 residues. The sequence derives from a female donor in good health, enrolled as a control in a pregnancy study. The V call is TRBV7-9, the J call TRBJ1-2; the D gene is possibly TRBD1 (5 bases). This specimen consisted of CD8+ T cells from peripheral blood mononuclear cells, obtained after pregnancy. This chain's CDR3 is CASSEAGGSVGYTF. The CDR3 DNA reads as TGTGCCAGCAGCGAGGCGGGGGGAAGTGTTGGCTACACCTTC.